These 9 T cell receptor beta chains share one sample of origin, sequenced in a study of OX40 agonist ivuxolimab in advanced cancers. Measured with immunoSEQ multiplex PCR; TCRdb has only the in-frame clones, and not every one. The repertoire holds fewer than 95,000 clones, with more than 80% as singletons. Sequences were derived from CD4+ or CD8+ T cells sorted from blood, sampled in a trial of the OX40 agonist ivuxolimab. The origin of the receptors is an adult with an advanced solid tumor such as melanoma, head and neck, liver or kidney cancer.

The V and J genes are TRBV7-8 and TRBJ2-2, with TRBD2 matching over 7 bases. V trimming: 1 base; J trimming: 1 base; junction bases outside the gene matches: 3. The CDR3 runs 16 residues. CDR1 SGHVS and CDR2 FQNEAQ come from the germline V gene. CDR3 nucleotides: TGTGCCAGCAGCTTAGTCGGCGGGGGGAACACCGGGGAGCTGTTTTTT. It translates to CASSLVGGGNTGELFF.

The rearrangement links TRBV6-1 to TRBJ1-1; TRBD1 matches 12 bases. The CDR3 covers 16 residues. V was clipped by 2 bases and J by 11 bases; unmatched bases: 12. Germline loops: CDR1 MNHNS, CDR2 SASEGT. CDR3 sequence: CASSERKGGQGAYAFF. CDR3 nucleotide sequence: TGTGCCAGCAGTGAAAGGAAGGGGGGACAGGGGGCGTACGCTTTCTTT.

A single count supports this clone. The CDR3 reads CATSRDPSYNSPLHF. CDR3 bases: TGTGCCACCAGCAGAGATCCGTCCTATAATTCACCCCTCCACTTT. The chain uses TRBV15 and TRBJ1-6; D gene ambiguous. The CDR3 spans 15 residues. Trimming cost V 0 bases and J 1 base, with 4 bases left between them. Germline CDR1 LNHNV, CDR2 YYDKDF (reference sequence).

This sequence joins TRBV6-5 and TRBJ2-3, with D maybe TRBD2 (5 bases). CDR3 size: 14 residues. With 1 base removed from V and 6 bases from J, the gap between germline ends came to 11 bases. Germline V gene sequence: CDR1 MNHEY, CDR2 SVGAGI. In nucleotides, the CDR3 is TGTGCCAGCAGTTACTGGGAGCCCCCGGATACGCAGTATTTT. It specifies CASSYWEPPDTQYF.

V is TRBV25-1 and J is TRBJ1-1; tentative D call: TRBD1 (6 bases). The CDR3 is 13 residues long. V lost 6 bases and J 2 bases, leaving 10 bases between the germline ends. Looked up from germline, CDR1 is MGHDK and CDR2 is SYGVNS. The CDR3 DNA follows: TGTGCCAGCAGAAGGACAGCCAACACTGAAGCTTTCTTT. It codes for CASRRTANTEAFF.

The table lists this clone with a count of one. The chain is built from TRBV28 and TRBJ2-2; the D gene is possibly TRBD2 (5 bases). The CDR3 has 14 residues. The V gene's germline CDR1 is MDHEN and CDR2 SYDVKM. Trimming stripped 7 bases from V and 1 base from J, with 10 bases between. DNA of the CDR3: TGTGCCAGCAATACAGCGGAGAACACCGGGGAGCTGTTTTTT. The encoded protein is CASNTAENTGELFF.

The chain links TRBV10-2 to TRBJ1-5; 10 bases agree with TRBD1. V trimming: 4 bases; J trimming: 3 bases; junction bases outside the gene matches: 6. Germline assignment: CDR1 WSHSY and CDR2 SAAADI. This CDR3 contains 16 residues. In DNA form, the CDR3 reads TGCGCCAGCAGTGCAGCGGACAGGGGGGTCAATCAGCCCCAGCATTTT. Translated, it gives CASSAADRGVNQPQHF.

This chain connects TRBV7-2 to TRBJ1-3; the D is unclear. Germline-derived CDR1 and CDR2 are SGHTA and FQGNSA. CDR3 length equals 14 residues. With 2 bases removed from V and 8 bases from J, the gap between germline ends came to 13 bases. This CDR3 reads CASSLFGPLDTIYF. The CDR3 DNA reads as TGTGCCAGCAGCTTATTCGGGCCGCTCGACACCATATATTTT.

The chain recombines TRBV10-3 with TRBJ2-2, with 16 nucleotides matching TRBD2. Germline CDR1 ENHRY, CDR2 SYGVKD. Trimming removed 6 bases from V and 3 bases from J; junction bases left unmatched: 10. The CDR3 is made up of 19 amino acids. The CDR3 reads CAISPRGTSGGADTGELFF. CDR3 bases: TGTGCCATCAGCCCCCGTGGGACTAGCGGGGGGGCGGACACCGGGGAGCTGTTTTTT.